The 8 T cell receptor beta chains in this list originate from one sample, sequenced in a study of regulatory T cells in long-lasting Graves disease. Time point in this sample: newly diagnosed GD, antithyroid drugs for less than 3 months. PBMC RNA was the source of the TCR library. Investigators prepared the TCR beta libraries by applying iRepertoire HTBI primers and Arm-PCR of CDR3 regions. One entry per CDR3 protein, called by TCRdb with MiXCR from the multiplex PCR reads. The sample has over 500,000 distinct CDR3 sequences; about 16% are singletons. The sample also formed part of further work on T cells in Graves' hyperthyroidism and ophthalmopathy.

The specimen comprised peripheral blood mononuclear cells (PBMCs), sampled at new diagnosis, from a patient treated with antithyroid drugs. The receptors shown here come from a young man with Graves disease.

Note on this clonotype: The conserved phenylalanine or tryptophan is not found at the CDR3 terminus, so this likely reflects a read error. The DNA for the CDR3 is TGCGCCAGCAGCTTGGTATCGGGACAGGGTTCAGCCGGTGAAAAACTGTTTCTT. Its translation is CASSLVSGQGSAGEKLFL. The chain recombines TRBV5-1 with TRBJ1-4, with 9 bases matching TRBD1. The CDR3 totals 18 residues. Germline loops: CDR1 SGHRS, CDR2 YFSETQ. V lost 0 bases and J lost 7; bases outside the gene matches: 13.

This clonotype was observed many times. The rearrangement joins TRBV20-1 to TRBJ2-1; no definite D call. The CDR3 contains 12 residues. V was cut by 5 bases and J by 10 bases, with 15 bases left in between. Germline CDR1 is DFQATT and CDR2 is SNEGSKA (reference sequence). This CDR3 is CSACDWLGEQFF. The CDR3 DNA is TGCAGTGCTTGTGATTGGCTCGGAGAGCAGTTCTTC.

The chain links TRBV27 to TRBJ1-5; 7 bases align to TRBD1. J lost 1 base, V lost 3 bases, and 3 bases had no gene match. This CDR3 region has 15 residues. The germline V gene has CDR1 MNHEY and CDR2 SMNVEV (reference sequence). CDR3 loop: CASSFAGGSNQPQHF. Here the CDR3 DNA reads TGTGCCAGCAGTTTTGCAGGGGGGAGCAATCAGCCCCAGCATTTT.

The table lists this clonotype with many counts. The chain is built from TRBV30 and TRBJ1-2; possible D gene TRBD1, 5 bases. The CDR3 contains 13 residues. V was clipped by 4 bases and J by 7 bases, with 16 bases between them. Germline loops: CDR1 GTSNPN, CDR2 SVGIG (reference sequence). The CDR3 region is CAWKDWQGSGYTF. The CDR3 bases are TGTGCCTGGAAGGATTGGCAGGGAAGTGGCTACACCTTC.

This clonotype has ten or more counts. J is TRBJ1-2 and V is TRBV11-2; D is possibly TRBD1 (6 bases). Germline-derived CDR1 and CDR2 are SGHAT and FQNNGV. Trimming stripped 5 bases from V and 5 bases from J, with 15 bases between. The length of the CDR3 is 14 residues. CDR3 DNA sequence: TGTGCCAGCAGCCAGCGGACAGTTCTTTATGGCTACACCTTC. Amino acids: CASSQRTVLYGYTF.

This chain connects TRBV30 to TRBJ2-3; 7 bases line up with TRBD2. V lost 3 bases and J lost 9; bases outside the gene matches: 18. Germline V gene sequence: CDR1 GTSNPN, CDR2 SVGIG (reference sequence). The CDR3 runs 16 residues. The CDR3 DNA reads as TGTGCCTGGAGCTCCAATTCCGGGGGGAGGGCCGAAACGCAGTATTTT. This sequence encodes CAWSSNSGGRAETQYF.

This clonotype was recorded many times. This chain joins TRBV5-1 and TRBJ2-1, with TRBD1 matching over 7 bases. Trimming cost V 2 bases and J 0 bases; bases outside gene matches: 5. Germline values: CDR1 SGHRS, CDR2 YFSETQ. CDR3 length: 16 residues. The CDR3, as DNA: TGCGCCAGCAGCTTCCTTTGGGACAGCTCCTACAATGAGCAGTTCTTC. This gives the protein CASSFLWDSSYNEQFF.

The chain is built from TRBV6-1 and TRBJ2-2, with a possible D match to TRBD1 (5 bases). The CDR3 runs to 16 residues. Trimming removed 8 bases from V and 4 bases from J, with 20 bases in between. The V gene's germline CDR1 is MNHNS and CDR2 SASEGT. CDR3 region: CASSGYGPVGTGELFF. In DNA, the CDR3 is TGTGCCAGCTCAGGGTATGGACCTGTGGGCACCGGGGAGCTGTTTTTT.